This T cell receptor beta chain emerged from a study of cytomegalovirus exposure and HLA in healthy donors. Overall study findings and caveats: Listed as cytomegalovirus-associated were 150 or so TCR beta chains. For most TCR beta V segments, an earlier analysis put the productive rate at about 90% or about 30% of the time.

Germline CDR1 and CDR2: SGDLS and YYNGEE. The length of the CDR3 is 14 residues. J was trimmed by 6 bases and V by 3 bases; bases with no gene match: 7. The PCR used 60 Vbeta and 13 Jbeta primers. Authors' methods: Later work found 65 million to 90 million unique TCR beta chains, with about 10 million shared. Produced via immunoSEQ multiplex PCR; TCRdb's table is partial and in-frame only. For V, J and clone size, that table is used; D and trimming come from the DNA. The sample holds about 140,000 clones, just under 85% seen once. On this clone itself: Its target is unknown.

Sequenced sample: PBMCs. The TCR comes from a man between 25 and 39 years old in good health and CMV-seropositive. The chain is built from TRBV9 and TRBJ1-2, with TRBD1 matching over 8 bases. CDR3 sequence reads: CASSAQGAIDGYTF. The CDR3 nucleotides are TGTGCCAGCAGCGCGCAGGGGGCTATAGATGGCTACACCTTC.